Below, 17 T cell receptor beta chains from the same sample are listed, as sequenced in a study of tumor-infiltrating lymphocytes in oesophageal squamous cell carcinoma. In TCRdb, the PCR reads were re-called with MiXCR into one record per CDR3 protein. The table shows more than 10,000 distinct CDR3 sequences, with roughly 51% occurring only once. Sequenced input: esophageal tumor tissue. The receptor set was obtained from a male donor with esophageal squamous cell carcinoma.

This clonotype has a handful of counts. The CDR3 spells CASSFGDDQPQHF. CDR3 DNA: TGCGCCAGCAGCTTCGGCGATGATCAGCCCCAGCATTTT. This sequence joins TRBV5-1 and TRBJ1-5, with D unclear. The V end lost 2 bases, the J end lost 5 bases, and 8 bases lay between the germline ends. The CDR3 totals 13 residues. CDR1 SGHRS and CDR2 YFSETQ come from the germline V gene.

This clonotype was picked up many times. The chain links TRBV6-1 to TRBJ2-5; no reliable D call. The CDR3 is 11 amino acids. Germline values: CDR1 MNHNS, CDR2 SASEGT. Deletions cut 5 bases from V and 5 bases from J, with 6 bases between. The CDR3 region is CASSYWETQYF. The CDR3, as DNA: TGTGCCAGCAGTTATTGGGAGACCCAGTACTTC.

This chain connects TRBV12-3 or TRBV12-4 to TRBJ1-1; D is unresolved. This CDR3 is 13 amino acids long. The V end was cut by 4 bases, the J end by 0 bases, with 6 bases between. The DNA for the CDR3 is TGTGCCAGCAGTTCCGGGGTGAACACTGAAGCTTTCTTT. It codes for CASSSGVNTEAFF.

This rearrangement joins TRBV11-3 to TRBJ2-3; 8 nucleotides agree with TRBD2. There are 15 residues in the CDR3. Germline V gives CDR1 SGHNT, CDR2 YENEEA. V dropped 3 bases and J dropped 2; count of bases not matched to a gene: 4. CDR3 region: CASSFNSGNTDTQYF. CDR3 bases: TGTGCCAGCAGCTTCAATAGCGGGAACACAGATACGCAGTATTTT.

Remarks on this clonotype: One junction end does not reproduce the germline sequence, and a read error may be involved. This chain joins TRBV7-6 and TRBJ2-5; a possible D gene is TRBD2 (6 bases). This CDR3 is 14 amino acids long. The germline gives CDR1 SGHVS, CDR2 FNYEAQ. DNA for the CDR3: TGTGCTAGCAGCGTCACTCAACGGGGGGAGACCCAGTACTTC. Residues: CASSVTQRGETQYF.

This chain's CDR3 is CASSFRAGGREQYF. The CDR3 bases are TGTGCCAGCAGTTTTAGAGCGGGGGGGCGCGAGCAGTACTTC. J is TRBJ2-7 and V is TRBV27; TRBD2 matches 10 bases. V lost 3 bases, J lost 6 bases, and 5 bases stayed unmatched. The CDR3 has 14 residues. From germline, CDR1 is MNHEY and CDR2 SMNVEV (reference sequence).

The rearrangement uses TRBV7-6 and TRBJ2-5; no definite D call. Matching the DNA end better, TRBJ2-7 makes the J call doubtful. CDR1 is SGHVS, CDR2 FNYEAQ, per germline. CDR3 size: 12 residues. The CDR3 here is CASSTNGHEQYF. CDR3 DNA sequence: TGTGCCAGCAGCACAAACGGCCACGAGCAGTACTTC.

At least ten counts were recorded for this clonotype. V gene TRBV7-9 combines with J gene TRBJ2-3, with D maybe TRBD2 (6 bases). Germline CDR1 SEHNR, CDR2 FQNEAQ (reference sequence). Trimming removed 7 bases from V and 2 bases from J, with 16 bases in between. The CDR3 has 15 amino acids. CDR3 sequence reads: CASTPSGTPTDTQYF. Here the CDR3 DNA reads TGTGCCAGCACGCCATCCGGGACTCCCACAGATACGCAGTATTTT.

The chain joins TRBV7-2 to TRBJ2-7; TRBD1 aligns across 9 bases. Per the germline V gene, CDR1 is SGHTA and CDR2 is FQGNSA. The V segment lost 4 bases and the J segment 4 bases; nucleotides outside the gene matches: 11. The CDR3 has 16 amino acids. The CDR3 region has the DNA TGTGCCAGCAGCTACCCCGGGGGGACAGGGAGATACGAGCAGTACTTC. It translates to CASSYPGGTGRYEQYF.

V usage is TRBV7-9 and J usage is TRBJ2-1; 8 positions agree with TRBD2. The V segment lost 8 bases and the J segment 3 bases; nucleotides outside the gene matches: 6. Looked up from germline, CDR1 is SEHNR and CDR2 is FQNEAQ (reference sequence). The CDR3 length is 14 residues. CDR3 loop: CASDPGGGYNEQFF. As DNA, the CDR3 is TGTGCCAGCGATCCGGGGGGGGGCTACAATGAGCAGTTCTTC.

This clonotype came up a few times. The chain recombines TRBV11-2 with TRBJ2-1; D may be TRBD2 (5 bases). The germline V gene has CDR1 SGHAT and CDR2 FQNNGV. Trimming removed 0 bases at V and 1 base at J, with 13 bases between. This CDR3 spans 17 amino acids. DNA of the CDR3: TGTGCCAGCAGCTTAGATCGCGGACTCCTTTCCTACAATGAGCAGTTCTTC. This sequence encodes CASSLDRGLLSYNEQFF.

The chain employs TRBV11-3 and TRBJ2-2; D unclear. Per germline, CDR1 SGHNT and CDR2 YENEEA. The CDR3 loop spans 14 amino acids. V lost 6 bases and J 3 bases, leaving 11 bases between the germline ends. The DNA for the CDR3 is TGTGCCAGCAGTATAGAAGCCTACACCGGGGAGCTGTTTTTT. This sequence encodes CASSIEAYTGELFF.

In regard to this clonotype: One end of the junction is discordant with germline, which a read error may explain. The CDR3 DNA is TGTGCCAGCGGCTTAGGTCAGGGTACAGATACGCAGTATTTT. This sequence encodes CASGLGQGTDTQYF. V and J are TRBV7-2 and TRBJ2-3; possibly TRBD1 for D (5 bases). CDR3 length: 14 residues. Germline values: CDR1 SGHTA, CDR2 FQGNSA. Full variable domain (outside the CDR3, taken from reference TRBV7-2 and TRBJ2-3): GAGVSQSPSNKVTEKGKDVELRCDPISGHTALYWYRQSLGQGLEFLIYFQGNSAPDKSGLPSDRFSAERTGGSVSTLTIQRTQQEDSAVYLCASGLGQGTDTQYFGPGTRLTVL.

This chain joins TRBV12-3 or TRBV12-4 and TRBJ2-1; D perhaps matches TRBD1 (5 bases). Matching the DNA end better, TRBJ2-7 makes the J call doubtful. The CDR3 consists of 14 residues. In DNA form, the CDR3 reads TGTGCCAGCAGGCCAGGGTTGGATTCCTACGAGCAGTACTTC. Protein sequence: CASRPGLDSYEQYF.

CDR3 in amino acids: CASSRIAAGYGYTF. The CDR3 nucleotides read TGTGCCAGCAGCCGGATTGCAGCTGGCTATGGCTACACCTTC. The J gene is TRBJ1-2, the V gene TRBV12-3 or TRBV12-4; no firm D call. V lost 6 bases to trimming and J lost 4 bases, with 15 bases between them. CDR3 length: 14 amino acids.

There are a few counts of this clonotype. This chain links TRBV7-2 with TRBJ1-6, with no clear D. Germline V gives CDR1 SGHTA, CDR2 FQGNSA. Trimming left V 5 bases short and J 5 bases short, with 19 bases between. There are 17 residues in the CDR3. The CDR3 is CASSPHSGYLDNSPLHF. DNA for the CDR3: TGTGCCAGCAGCCCCCACTCGGGGTATTTAGATAATTCACCCCTCCACTTT.

The chain combines TRBV7-2 with TRBJ2-5; no clear D. The J call is uncertain, as TRBJ2-1 better fits the DNA end. Germline CDR1 reads SGHTA; CDR2 reads FQGNSA. The CDR3 contains 17 residues. The CDR3 sequence is CASSLDSLARPYNEQFF. The CDR3 DNA sequence: TGTGCCAGCAGCTTAGATTCCCTGGCAAGACCCTACAATGAGCAGTTCTTC.